This T cell receptor beta chain was recovered during a study of T-cell memory formation after mild COVID-19. TCRdb used MiXCR to reprocess the 5' RACE reads, holding one entry per CDR3 protein. The sample shows about 210,000 distinct CDR3 sequences, 10% of them seen only once. This clonotype has a single count. The antigen remains undetermined. The study's findings and limits: In pre-infection memory, a portion of responding clones appeared, which suggested that cross-reactive memory joined.

Germline V lookup: CDR1 SGHTA, CDR2 FQGTGA. Trimming stripped 4 bases from V and 7 bases from J, with 14 bases between. CDR3 length: 14 residues. Specimen: PBMCs or a T cell subset sorted from them (not recorded which). The TCR originated in a man aged 18 to 29 who had mild COVID-19 (a few samples of this study predate the infection). Cell type and time point are not known. This chain uses TRBV7-3 with TRBJ2-1, with D perhaps TRBD1 (8 bases). CDR3 sequence: CASSSDREGNEQFF. CDR3 nucleotides: TGTGCCAGCAGCTCGGACAGGGAGGGGAATGAGCAGTTCTTC.